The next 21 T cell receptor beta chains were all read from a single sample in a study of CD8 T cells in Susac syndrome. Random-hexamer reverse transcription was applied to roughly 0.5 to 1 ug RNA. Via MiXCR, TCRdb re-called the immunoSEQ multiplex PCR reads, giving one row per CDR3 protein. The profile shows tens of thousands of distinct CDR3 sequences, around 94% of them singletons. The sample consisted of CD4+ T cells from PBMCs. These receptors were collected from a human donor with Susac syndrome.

CDR3 in amino acids: CASSLDGQGWYEQYF. The DNA of the CDR3 is TGTGCCAGCAGTCTGGACGGGCAGGGGTGGTACGAGCAGTACTTC. The chain combines TRBV14 with TRBJ2-7; D may be TRBD1 (6 bases). Between the trimmed V and J ends, which lost 6 bases and 4 bases, there was a span of 19 bases. There are 15 residues in the CDR3. Germline V CDR1 and CDR2: SGHDN, FVKESK.

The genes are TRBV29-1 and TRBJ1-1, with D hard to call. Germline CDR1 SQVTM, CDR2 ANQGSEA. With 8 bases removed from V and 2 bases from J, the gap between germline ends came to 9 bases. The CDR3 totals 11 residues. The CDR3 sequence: CSMNRNTEAFF. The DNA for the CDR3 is TGCAGCATGAATCGAAACACTGAAGCTTTCTTT.

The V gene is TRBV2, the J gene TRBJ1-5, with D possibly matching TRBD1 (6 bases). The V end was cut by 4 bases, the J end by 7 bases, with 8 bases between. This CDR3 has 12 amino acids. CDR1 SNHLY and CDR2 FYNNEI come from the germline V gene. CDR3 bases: TGTGCCAGCAGTGTACAGGGACAGCCCCAGCATTTT. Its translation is CASSVQGQPQHF.

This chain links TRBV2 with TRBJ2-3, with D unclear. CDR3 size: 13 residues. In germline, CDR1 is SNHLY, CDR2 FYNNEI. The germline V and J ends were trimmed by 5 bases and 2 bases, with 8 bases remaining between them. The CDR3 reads CASSKRVTDTQYF. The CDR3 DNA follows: TGTGCCAGCAGTAAGAGAGTCACAGATACGCAGTATTTT.

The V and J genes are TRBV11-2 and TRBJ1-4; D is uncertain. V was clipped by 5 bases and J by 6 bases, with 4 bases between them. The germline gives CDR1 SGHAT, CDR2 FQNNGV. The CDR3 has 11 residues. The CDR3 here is CASSAYEKLFF. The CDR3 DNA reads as TGTGCCAGCAGCGCCTATGAAAAACTGTTTTTT.

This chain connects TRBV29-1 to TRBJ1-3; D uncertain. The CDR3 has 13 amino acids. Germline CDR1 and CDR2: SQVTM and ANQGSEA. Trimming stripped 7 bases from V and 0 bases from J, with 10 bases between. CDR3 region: CSAQTFSGNTIYF. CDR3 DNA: TGCAGCGCACAGACATTCTCTGGAAACACCATATATTTT.

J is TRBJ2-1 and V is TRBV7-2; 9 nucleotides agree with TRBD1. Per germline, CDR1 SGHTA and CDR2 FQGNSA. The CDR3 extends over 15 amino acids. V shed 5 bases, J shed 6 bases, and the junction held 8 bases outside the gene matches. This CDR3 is CASSGGQGGRNEQFF. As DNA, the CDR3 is TGTGCCAGCAGCGGGGGACAGGGAGGGCGCAATGAGCAGTTCTTC.

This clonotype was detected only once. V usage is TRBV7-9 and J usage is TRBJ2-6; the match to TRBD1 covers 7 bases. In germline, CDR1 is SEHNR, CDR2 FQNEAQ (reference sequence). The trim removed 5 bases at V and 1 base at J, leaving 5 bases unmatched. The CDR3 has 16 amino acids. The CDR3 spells CASSQTGRSGANVLTF. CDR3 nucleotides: TGTGCCAGCAGCCAGACAGGGCGGTCTGGGGCCAACGTCCTGACTTTC.

The CDR3, as DNA: TGTGCCACCAGCATAGGGGCAGGGGAAGCTTTCTTT. It codes for CATSIGAGEAFF. The V call is TRBV15, the J call TRBJ1-1; perhaps TRBD1 as D (5 bases). The germline gives CDR1 LNHNV, CDR2 YYDKDF (reference sequence). V was pared by 4 bases and J by 8 bases, with 11 bases between. The CDR3 runs to 12 residues.

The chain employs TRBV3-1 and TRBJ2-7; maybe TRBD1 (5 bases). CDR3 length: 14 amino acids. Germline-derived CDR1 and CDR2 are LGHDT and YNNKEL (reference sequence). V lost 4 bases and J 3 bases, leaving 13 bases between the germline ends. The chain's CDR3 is CASSPFDSYYEQYF. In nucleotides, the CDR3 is TGTGCCAGCAGCCCGTTCGACAGTTACTACGAGCAGTACTTC.

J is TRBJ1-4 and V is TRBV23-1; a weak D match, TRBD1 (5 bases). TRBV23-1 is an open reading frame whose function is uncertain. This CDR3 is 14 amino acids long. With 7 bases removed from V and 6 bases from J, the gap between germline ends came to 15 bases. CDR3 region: CASTQEGPYEKLFF. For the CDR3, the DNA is TGCGCCAGCACGCAGGAGGGGCCCTATGAAAAACTGTTTTTT.

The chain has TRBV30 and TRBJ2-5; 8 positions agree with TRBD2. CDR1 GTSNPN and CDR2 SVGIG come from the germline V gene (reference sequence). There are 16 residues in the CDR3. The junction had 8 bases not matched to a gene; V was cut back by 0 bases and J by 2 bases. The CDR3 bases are TGTGCCTGGAGTGTACCAGAGGCTAGCGGGCAAGAGACCCAGTACTTC. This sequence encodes CAWSVPEASGQETQYF.

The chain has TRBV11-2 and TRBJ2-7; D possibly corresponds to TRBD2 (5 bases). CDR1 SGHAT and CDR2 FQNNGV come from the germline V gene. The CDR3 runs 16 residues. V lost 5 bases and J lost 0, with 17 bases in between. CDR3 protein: CASSSLSGRGSYEQYF. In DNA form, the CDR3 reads TGTGCCAGCAGCAGCTTAAGCGGACGGGGCTCCTACGAGCAGTACTTC. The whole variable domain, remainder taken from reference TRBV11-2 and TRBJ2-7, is EAGVAQSPRYKIIEKRQSVAFWCNPISGHATLYWYQQILGQGPKLLIQFQNNGVVDDSQLPKDRFSAERLKGVDSTLKIQPAKLEDSAVYLCASSSLSGRGSYEQYFGPGTRLTVT.

The CDR3 reads CASSLVAHGTDTQYF. The CDR3 coding sequence is TGTGCCAGCAGTTTGGTGGCCCATGGCACAGATACGCAGTATTTT. The V and J genes are TRBV28 and TRBJ2-3, with D unclear. The CDR3 sequence is 15 residues long. V lost 3 bases and J lost 1, with 11 bases in between. The germline gives CDR1 MDHEN, CDR2 SYDVKM.

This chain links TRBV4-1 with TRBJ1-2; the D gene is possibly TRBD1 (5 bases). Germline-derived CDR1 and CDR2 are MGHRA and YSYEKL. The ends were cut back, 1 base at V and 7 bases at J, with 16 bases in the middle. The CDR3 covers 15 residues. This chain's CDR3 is CASSQVWSREGGYTF. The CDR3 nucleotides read TGCGCCAGCAGCCAAGTTTGGTCCAGGGAGGGTGGCTACACCTTC.

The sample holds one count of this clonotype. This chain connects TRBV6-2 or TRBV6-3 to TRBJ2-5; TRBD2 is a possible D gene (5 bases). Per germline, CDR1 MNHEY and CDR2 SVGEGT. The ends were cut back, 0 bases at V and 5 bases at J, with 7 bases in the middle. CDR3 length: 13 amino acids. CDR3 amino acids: CASSYSAGETQYF. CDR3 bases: TGTGCCAGCAGTTACTCGGCGGGCGAGACCCAGTACTTC.

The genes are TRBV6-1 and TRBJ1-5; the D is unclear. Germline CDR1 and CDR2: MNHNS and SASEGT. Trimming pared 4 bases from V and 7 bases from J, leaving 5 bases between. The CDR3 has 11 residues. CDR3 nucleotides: TGTGCCAGCAGTGTCGGGCAGCCCCAGCATTTT. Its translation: CASSVGQPQHF.

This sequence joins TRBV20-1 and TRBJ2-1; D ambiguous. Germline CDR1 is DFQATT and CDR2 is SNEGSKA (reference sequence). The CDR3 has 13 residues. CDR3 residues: CSGSASSYNEQFF. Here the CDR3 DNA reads TGCTCTGGCAGCGCCAGCTCCTACAATGAGCAGTTCTTC.

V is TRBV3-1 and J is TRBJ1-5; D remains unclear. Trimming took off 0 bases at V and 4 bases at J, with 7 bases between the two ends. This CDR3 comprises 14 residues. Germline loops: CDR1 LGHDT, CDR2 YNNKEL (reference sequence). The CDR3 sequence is CASSQEGRNQPQHF. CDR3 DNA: TGTGCCAGCAGCCAAGAGGGGAGGAATCAGCCCCAGCATTTT.

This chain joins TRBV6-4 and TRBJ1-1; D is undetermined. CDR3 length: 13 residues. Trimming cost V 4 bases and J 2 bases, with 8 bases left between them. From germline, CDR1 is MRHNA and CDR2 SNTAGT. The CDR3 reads CASSAEENTEAFF. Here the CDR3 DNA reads TGTGCCAGCAGTGCGGAGGAAAACACTGAAGCTTTCTTT.

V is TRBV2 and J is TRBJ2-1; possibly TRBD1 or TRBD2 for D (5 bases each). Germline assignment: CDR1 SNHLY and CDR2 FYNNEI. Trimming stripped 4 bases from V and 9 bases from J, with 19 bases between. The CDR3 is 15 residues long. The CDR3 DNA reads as TGTGCCAGCAGTGTAAACCCCGGGACGGCGAGTGAGCAGTTCTTC. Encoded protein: CASSVNPGTASEQFF.